Below are 10 T cell receptor beta chains sequenced from a single sample in a study of T cells in Graves' hyperthyroidism and ophthalmopathy (dated by TCRdb to between 2018 and 2021). Libraries were constructed by multiplex PCR. Sequencing instrument: Illumina HiSeq 2000. TCR beta CDR3 regions were amplified from RNA transcripts. For the first round of RT-PCR on the TCR CDR3, the HTBI primer set was used together with the Qiagen OneStep RT-PCR kit. TCRdb took the public reads, trimmed them with fastp at Q25, ran MiXCR for clone calling and kept in-frame beta chains. Rows matching on CDR3 protein sequence are summarized as one entry with the most common DNA and genes. The sample table holds 730,000 or so distinct CDR3 sequences, of which around a sixth were seen once. 16% of the sample is in the top ten clones. The material sequenced was blood. The receptors derive from a woman between 50 and 59 years old with Graves' hyperthyroidism that later progressed to Graves' ophthalmopathy.

This clonotype was picked up many times. The V call is TRBV2, the J call TRBJ1-5; D remains unclear. V lost 5 bases and J 4 bases, leaving 12 bases between the germline ends. The CDR3 contains 14 residues. The germline V gene has CDR1 SNHLY and CDR2 FYNNEI. As DNA, the CDR3 is TGTGCCAGCAGTTCACTGTTGGGGAATCAGCCCCAGCATTTT. Amino acids: CASSSLLGNQPQHF.

This chain connects TRBV6-1 to TRBJ2-7; D uncertain. The CDR3 runs to 12 residues. V lost 2 bases and J 4 bases, leaving 6 bases between the germline ends. Looked up from germline, CDR1 is MNHNS and CDR2 is SASEGT. The CDR3, as DNA: TGTGCCAGCAGTGAACAGAAATACGAGCAGTACTTC. Translated, it gives CASSEQKYEQYF.

This clonotype was picked up a small number of times. J is TRBJ2-1 and V is TRBV9; D not resolved. V was cut by 6 bases and J by 4 bases, with 14 bases left in between. The CDR3 runs to 14 residues. Germline CDR1 reads SGDLS; CDR2 reads YYNGEE. CDR3 in amino acids: CASKGVGLYNEQFF. The CDR3 DNA is TGTGCCAGCAAGGGCGTTGGGCTTTACAATGAGCAGTTCTTC.

This clonotype was seen ten or more times. This rearrangement joins TRBV7-2 to TRBJ2-7; a weak D match, TRBD1 (5 bases). The CDR3 has 12 residues. Germline loops: CDR1 SGHTA, CDR2 FQGNSA. V dropped 1 base and J dropped 7 bases, with 8 bases sitting between them. CDR3 amino acids: CASSLVKGEQYF. In DNA form, the CDR3 reads TGTGCCAGCAGCTTAGTAAAGGGGGAGCAGTACTTC.

This clonotype has only a few counts. V and J are TRBV19 and TRBJ1-5; 8 bases align to TRBD1. V gave up 5 bases and J gave up 3 bases; unmatched junction bases: 6. Germline lookup yields CDR1 LNHDA and CDR2 SQIVND (reference sequence). The CDR3 has 15 residues. CDR3 sequence (DNA): TGTGCCAGTAGTGGGGGACAGGAGGTCAATCAGCCCCAGCATTTT. Amino acids: CASSGGQEVNQPQHF. Supplemented by reference TRBV19 and TRBJ1-5, the full variable domain reads DGGITQSPKYLFRKEGQNVTLSCEQNLNHDAMYWYRQDPGQGLRLIYYSQIVNDFQKGDIAEGYSVSREKKESFPLTVTSAQKNPTAFYLCASSGGQEVNQPQHFGDGTRLSIL.

This clonotype was detected many times. The chain carries TRBV20-1 and TRBJ2-1; 10 positions agree with TRBD2. There are 15 residues in the CDR3. The trim removed 7 bases at V and 3 bases at J, leaving 9 bases unmatched. From germline, CDR1 is DFQATT and CDR2 SNEGSKA (reference sequence). CDR3 in DNA: TGCAGTGTGACCTCCGGGACTAGCGTCTACAATGAGCAGTTCTTC. As protein: CSVTSGTSVYNEQFF.

This clonotype was counted a few times. V usage is TRBV20-1 and J usage is TRBJ1-5, with D perhaps matching TRBD1 (5 bases). This CDR3 is 16 amino acids long. Trimming left V 6 bases short and J 3 bases short, with 21 bases between. Germline assignment: CDR1 DFQATT and CDR2 SNEGSKA (reference sequence). This CDR3 is CSAQEPGGTHNQPQHF. CDR3 in DNA: TGCAGTGCCCAGGAACCGGGGGGGACTCACAATCAGCCCCAGCATTTT.

This clonotype appeared a few times. V usage is TRBV7-2 and J usage is TRBJ2-5; D unresolved. V was cut by 7 bases and J by 0 bases, with 15 bases left in between. The CDR3 has 15 amino acids. Germline V gene sequence: CDR1 SGHTA, CDR2 FQGNSA. The CDR3 region has the DNA TGTGCCAGCACCTTGGGCACCCCGAACCAAGAGACCCAGTACTTC. Its protein product is CASTLGTPNQETQYF.

This clonotype was detected only a few times. The chain couples TRBV27 to TRBJ2-5; D tentatively reads TRBD1 or TRBD2 (5 bases each). CDR1 MNHEY and CDR2 SMNVEV come from the germline V gene (reference sequence). The CDR3 is made up of 15 amino acids. V was pared by 2 bases and J by 1 base, with 11 bases between. CDR3 region: CASSLGGRVQETQYF. CDR3 DNA sequence: TGTGCCAGCAGTTTAGGAGGCAGGGTCCAAGAGACCCAGTACTTC.

V and J are TRBV10-3 and TRBJ2-5; TRBD2 matches 14 bases. The CDR3 spans 15 residues. The junction had 2 bases not matched to a gene; V was cut back by 7 bases and J by 1 base. CDR1 and CDR2 from the germline V gene are ENHRY and SYGVKD. CDR3 nucleotide sequence: TGTGCCATCAAGGGGACTAGCGGGGGCCAAGAGACCCAGTACTTC. Translated, it gives CAIKGTSGGQETQYF.